These 26 T cell receptor beta chains were sequenced from one sample in a study of blood T cell repertoires in COVID-19 (dated by TCRdb to between 2020 and 2021). The protocol used for the library was the immunoSEQ multiplex PCR assay. TCRdb stores this immuneACCESS table with in-frame sequences only. Part of the clones is absent; in the studies checked, under half of the shortfall reflects unresolved V genes, and no reason is known for the rest. The sample contains about 210,000 clones, around 86% of them found a single time. The ten largest clones add up to approximately 9% of the sample. The sequencing sample was made of PBMCs or T cells enriched from blood (not recorded which). The receptors were sampled from a woman aged 45-60 years with acute COVID-19.

The rearrangement joins TRBV27 to TRBJ1-1; 9 nucleotides agree with TRBD1. CDR3 size: 13 residues. J was trimmed by 11 bases and V by 8 bases; bases with no gene match: 12. Germline loops: CDR1 MNHEY, CDR2 SMNVEV (reference sequence). The CDR3 spells CASSTQGARIAFF. The CDR3 DNA sequence: TGTGCCAGCTCGACACAGGGGGCGCGGATTGCTTTCTTT.

The chain couples TRBV4-1 to TRBJ2-3, with D perhaps matching TRBD2 (5 bases). V was clipped by 0 bases and J by 2 bases, with 15 bases between them. The CDR3 loop spans 17 amino acids. Germline V CDR1 and CDR2: MGHRA, YSYEKL. The CDR3, as DNA: TGCGCCAGCAGCCAAGACTGGAGGTCTTTGAACACAGATACGCAGTATTTT. Its protein is CASSQDWRSLNTDTQYF.

This clone has only one observation. The chain recombines TRBV2 with TRBJ2-2, with D possibly being TRBD1 (5 bases). V was clipped by 0 bases and J by 3 bases, with 17 bases between them. CDR1 and CDR2 from the germline V gene are SNHLY and FYNNEI. The CDR3 sequence is 18 residues long. The CDR3 sequence is CASSEALWGFMDTGELFF. DNA of the CDR3: TGTGCCAGCAGTGAAGCGCTTTGGGGCTTTATGGACACCGGGGAGCTGTTTTTT. Full variable domain (outside the CDR3, taken from reference TRBV2 and TRBJ2-2): EPEVTQTPSHQVTQMGQEVILRCVPISNHLYFYWYRQILGQKVEFLVSFYNNEISEKSEIFDDQFSVERPDGSNFTLKIRSTKLEDSAMYFCASSEALWGFMDTGELFFGEGSRLTVL.

J is TRBJ1-4 and V is TRBV30, with TRBD1 matching over 8 bases. This CDR3 is built from 14 residues. Germline CDR1 GTSNPN, CDR2 SVGIG (reference sequence). After removal of 5 bases from V and 11 bases from J, the junction contained 13 bases not matched to a gene. CDR3 sequence: CAWDRQGALGKLFF. The CDR3 DNA follows: TGTGCCTGGGACCGGCAGGGGGCGCTGGGGAAACTGTTTTTT.

This chain connects TRBV28 to TRBJ2-1; 8 bases map to TRBD1. From germline, CDR1 is MDHEN and CDR2 SYDVKM. This CDR3 spans 14 amino acids. V was clipped by 3 bases and J by 4 bases; unmatched bases: 2. As DNA, the CDR3 is TGTGCCAGCAGTTTCCAGGGGGCGTACAATGAGCAGTTCTTC. Protein: CASSFQGAYNEQFF.

V and J are TRBV7-3 and TRBJ2-1; D uncertain. The V and J ends lost 5 bases and 5 bases respectively, with 13 bases between them. This CDR3 comprises 14 residues. The germline V gene has CDR1 SGHTA and CDR2 FQGTGA. The CDR3 region is CASSRGTLNNEQFF. The CDR3 bases are TGTGCCAGCAGCCGCGGAACACTCAACAATGAGCAGTTCTTC.

The V call is TRBV25-1, the J call TRBJ2-1, with 7 bases lining up with TRBD1. The CDR3 contains 16 residues. Germline V gene sequence: CDR1 MGHDK, CDR2 SYGVNS. Unmatched junction bases numbered 13, after V lost 5 bases and J lost 6 bases. The CDR3 DNA sequence: TGTGCCAGCAGTAAGACAGGGCTCAGAGTAATCAATGAGCAGTTCTTC. Translation gives CASSKTGLRVINEQFF.

A single count supports this clone. This chain joins TRBV18 and TRBJ2-5; 10 bases map to TRBD2. The CDR3 covers 18 residues. Germline CDR1 KGHSH, CDR2 LQKENI. Unmatched junction bases numbered 10, after V lost 2 bases and J lost 1 base. The chain's CDR3 is CASSPVSLASGGQETQYF. In DNA form, the CDR3 reads TGTGCCAGCTCACCAGTCAGCCTAGCTAGCGGGGGCCAAGAGACCCAGTACTTC.

This clone was recorded a few times. The chain uses TRBV18 and TRBJ2-3; TRBD2 might be the D (5 bases). From germline, CDR1 is KGHSH and CDR2 LQKENI. V gave up 4 bases and J gave up 3 bases, with 8 bases separating them. The CDR3 has 13 amino acids. The CDR3: CASSRGRTDTQYF. The CDR3 DNA reads as TGTGCCAGCTCACGAGGGAGAACAGATACGCAGTATTTT.

This chain connects TRBV28 to TRBJ1-5; no clear D gene. The CDR3 runs 14 residues. Trimming took 6 bases from V and 4 from J, leaving 13 bases between them. Germline V gives CDR1 MDHEN, CDR2 SYDVKM. CDR3 protein: CASSPAGYNQPQHF. DNA of the CDR3: TGTGCCAGCAGCCCCGCGGGATATAATCAGCCCCAGCATTTT.

This clone was seen a handful of times. The gene calls are TRBV4-3 and TRBJ2-1; D gene uncertain. The germline V and J ends were trimmed by 1 base and 7 bases, with 11 bases remaining between them. Germline values: CDR1 LGHNA, CDR2 YSLEER. The CDR3 consists of 14 residues. The CDR3 reads CASSQAYPANEQFF. CDR3 bases: TGCGCCAGCAGCCAAGCCTATCCTGCAAATGAGCAGTTCTTC.

This clone turned up a few times. The rearrangement joins TRBV18 to TRBJ2-2, with 9 bases fitting TRBD2. The CDR3 runs to 17 residues. Germline values: CDR1 KGHSH, CDR2 LQKENI. The J segment lost 0 bases and the V segment lost 7 bases, leaving 9 bases of the junction unmatched. DNA of the CDR3: TGTGCCAGCTACCCGGGACTAGCTATCCCGAACACCGGGGAGCTGTTTTTT. It is translated as CASYPGLAIPNTGELFF.

J is TRBJ2-6 and V is TRBV6-2 or TRBV6-3; 7 positions agree with TRBD1. This CDR3 contains 15 residues. Per germline, CDR1 MNHEY and CDR2 SVGEGT. J lost 2 bases, V lost 7 bases, and 5 bases had no gene match. The CDR3 nucleotides are TGTGCCAGCACCCCAGGGGGAGCTGGGGCCAACGTCCTGACTTTC. Translated, it gives CASTPGGAGANVLTF.

The chain uses TRBV7-8 and TRBJ2-1, with TRBD1 as a possible D gene (6 bases). Trimming took 6 bases from V and 3 from J, leaving 18 bases between them. Germline V lookup: CDR1 SGHVS, CDR2 FQNEAQ. The CDR3 totals 16 residues. CDR3 bases: TGTGCCAGCAGAAACCCCATGGCAGGGGACTACAATGAGCAGTTCTTC. It encodes CASRNPMAGDYNEQFF.

The gene calls are TRBV11-3 and TRBJ1-2; no clear D gene. Germline CDR1 and CDR2: SGHNT and YENEEA. This CDR3 contains 12 residues. Trimming shortened V by 5 bases and J by 8 bases, and 12 bases separated the two germline ends. This CDR3 reads CASSTHEVGYTF. For the CDR3, the DNA is TGTGCCAGCAGCACCCACGAGGTCGGCTACACCTTC.

The CDR3 region is CASSPPSGDRYTQYF. CDR3 in DNA: TGTGCCAGCTCACCACCATCGGGGGACAGGTATACGCAGTATTTT. J is TRBJ2-3 and V is TRBV18, with 8 bases matching TRBD1. The V segment lost 0 bases and the J segment 7 bases; nucleotides outside the gene matches: 6. This CDR3 spans 15 amino acids. Per the germline V gene, CDR1 is KGHSH and CDR2 is LQKENI. The whole variable domain, remainder taken from reference TRBV18 and TRBJ2-3, is NAGVMQNPRHLVRRRGQEARLRCSPMKGHSHVYWYRQLPEEGLKFMVYLQKENIIDESGMPKERFSAEFPKEGPSILRIQQVVRGDSAAYFCASSPPSGDRYTQYFGPGTRLTVL.

This clone was observed a few times. The chain carries TRBV6-4 and TRBJ2-2; D is undetermined. Germline CDR1 reads MRHNA; CDR2 reads SNTAGT. Trimming cost V 1 base and J 4 bases, with 7 bases left between them. The CDR3 runs to 14 residues. CDR3 in amino acids: CASSDFGVTGELFF. For the CDR3, the DNA is TGTGCCAGCAGTGACTTCGGTGTCACCGGGGAGCTGTTTTTT.

This clone was counted a single time. V gene TRBV6-5 combines with J gene TRBJ2-5, with D maybe TRBD2 (5 bases). V lost 7 bases and J lost 4, with 16 bases in between. Germline CDR1 is MNHEY and CDR2 is SVGAGI. The CDR3 extends over 14 amino acids. The chain's CDR3 is CASTSFLEGETQYF. The CDR3 nucleotides read TGTGCCAGCACAAGCTTCCTTGAGGGAGAGACCCAGTACTTC.

This clone showed up just once. The V and J genes are TRBV7-2 and TRBJ1-3; maybe TRBD1 (5 bases). V lost 5 bases and J 7 bases, leaving 18 bases between the germline ends. Germline CDR1 reads SGHTA; CDR2 reads FQGNSA. The CDR3 is 15 residues long. CDR3 loop: CASSRASQAGNTIYF. The CDR3 coding sequence is TGTGCCAGCAGCCGGGCTTCACAGGCCGGGAACACCATATATTTT. The complete variable domain, with remaining parts taken from reference TRBV7-2 and TRBJ1-3, reads GAGVSQSPSNKVTEKGKDVELRCDPISGHTALYWYRQSLGQGLEFLIYFQGNSAPDKSGLPSDRFSAERTGGSVSTLTIQRTQQEDSAVYLCASSRASQAGNTIYFGEGSWLTVV.

The rearrangement links TRBV7-9 to TRBJ2-5; 9 nucleotides match TRBD1. CDR3 length equals 16 residues. The germline V gene encodes CDR1 SEHNR and CDR2 FQNEAQ (reference sequence). Trimming removed 5 bases from V and 0 bases from J; junction bases left unmatched: 7. Here the CDR3 reads CASSTAGTGNQETQYF. In nucleotides, the CDR3 is TGTGCCAGCAGCACCGCCGGGACAGGGAACCAAGAGACCCAGTACTTC. Full variable domain (remainder filled in from reference TRBV7-9 and TRBJ2-5): DTGVSQNPRHKITKRGQNVTFRCDPISEHNRLYWYRQTLGQGPEFLTYFQNEAQLEKSRLLSDRFSAERPKGSFSTLEIQRTEQGDSAMYLCASSTAGTGNQETQYFGPGTRLLVL.

The gene calls are TRBV30 and TRBJ2-3; D is unresolved. The V end was cut by 2 bases, the J end by 3 bases, with 9 bases between. CDR1 and CDR2 from the germline V gene are GTSNPN and SVGIG (reference sequence). The CDR3 totals 13 residues. In DNA form, the CDR3 reads TGTGCCTGGAGTTGGAGTTCGACAGATACGCAGTATTTT. It specifies CAWSWSSTDTQYF.

The V gene is TRBV1, the J gene TRBJ1-2. TRBV1 is recorded as a pseudogene. The CDR3 has 16 residues. CDR3 nucleotide sequence: TGCACCAGCAGCCAAGTATTTTGGGGACTGTTCTATGGCTACACCTTC. It encodes CTSSQVFWGLFYGYTF.

This rearrangement joins TRBV9 to TRBJ2-1; TRBD2 might be the D (6 bases). V lost 4 bases, J lost 9 bases, and 23 bases lay in between. This CDR3 is built from 16 residues. Germline V gives CDR1 SGDLS, CDR2 YYNGEE. CDR3 in DNA: TGTGCCAGCAGCTCCCGGGAATCCCGGGGGATTCCTGAGCAGTTCTTC. Translating gives CASSSRESRGIPEQFF.

This sequence joins TRBV11-1 and TRBJ2-3; no clear D gene. This CDR3 is built from 16 residues. Trimming cost V 8 bases and J 0 bases, with 18 bases left between them. Per germline, CDR1 SGHAT and CDR2 FQDESV (reference sequence). The CDR3 region has the DNA TGTGCCAGCTCGAAAATTGGCGGATCTAGCACAGATACGCAGTATTTT. Residues: CASSKIGGSSTDTQYF.

The chain employs TRBV7-2 and TRBJ1-2, with 7 bases identical to TRBD1. Trimming cost V 1 base and J 8 bases; bases outside gene matches: 10. The CDR3 spans 15 residues. Germline V gene lookup returns CDR1 SGHTA and CDR2 FQGNSA. CDR3 DNA: TGTGCCAGCAGCTTAGGCCCTGACAGGGTGAACGGCTACACCTTC. It is translated as CASSLGPDRVNGYTF. Together with reference TRBV7-2 and TRBJ1-2, the CDR3 gives the full variable domain: GAGVSQSPSNKVTEKGKDVELRCDPISGHTALYWYRQSLGQGLEFLIYFQGNSAPDKSGLPSDRFSAERTGGSVSTLTIQRTQQEDSAVYLCASSLGPDRVNGYTFGSGTRLTVV.

This chain connects TRBV6-5 to TRBJ1-1; weak D call: TRBD1 (6 bases). V lost 7 bases, J lost 0 bases, and 12 bases lay in between. The germline gives CDR1 MNHEY, CDR2 SVGAGI. The CDR3 length is 14 residues. CDR3: CASTSGQMNTEAFF. The CDR3 DNA follows: TGTGCCAGCACATCCGGACAGATGAACACTGAAGCTTTCTTT.